The source of this T cell receptor beta chain is a study of blood T cell repertoires in COVID-19. Study information: Whether acute or convalescent, the COVID-19 samples came from the United States, Italy and Spain. Sources were T cells, B-cell-depleted T cells, or PBMCs; the material itself was cDNA or gDNA.

Using immunoSEQ multiplex PCR, the repertoire was profiled, and TCRdb retains in-frame clones only, with some absent. Of approximately 250,000 clones in the sample, 84% were seen once. This CDR3 spans 15 amino acids. Germline V gene sequence: CDR1 LNHNV, CDR2 YYDKDF (reference sequence). With 3 bases removed from V and 4 bases from J, the gap between germline ends came to 15 bases. This clone was observed a few times. The specimen was peripheral blood. The receptor was derived from a man aged 50 or older with acute or convalescent COVID-19. This chain uses TRBV15 with TRBJ1-2, with TRBD1 as a possible D gene (6 bases). The CDR3 is CATSRATGSSYGYTF. CDR3 DNA: TGTGCCACCAGCAGGGCTACAGGGAGCAGCTATGGCTACACCTTC.